A single sample is the source of the 26 T cell receptor beta chains below, sequenced in a study of cytomegalovirus exposure and HLA in healthy donors. Vbeta (60) and Jbeta (13) primers were used in the PCR. TCRdb keeps only in-frame clones here, not all; method: immunoSEQ multiplex PCR. The data show approximately 33,000 clones, over 40% seen once. The sequencing input was PBMCs. These receptors came from a woman in her 40s in good health and CMV-seropositive.

This clone was observed a few times. The rearrangement joins TRBV11-3 to TRBJ2-6, with 11 bases fitting TRBD1. Germline-derived CDR1 and CDR2 are SGHNT and YENEEA. V gave up 3 bases and J gave up 16 bases; unmatched junction bases: 5. The CDR3 sequence is 13 residues long. The chain's CDR3 is CASSFGQGAELTF. The CDR3 DNA is TGTGCCAGCAGCTTCGGACAGGGGGCGGAACTGACTTTC.

The V call is TRBV5-1, the J call TRBJ1-2; no definite D call. The CDR3 spans 15 residues. The ends were cut back, 0 bases at V and 8 bases at J, with 17 bases in the middle. CDR1 SGHRS and CDR2 YFSETQ come from the germline V gene. As DNA, the CDR3 is TGCGCCAGCAGCTTGGTGGCCAGAACCCTAGAGGGCTACACCTTC. Protein product: CASSLVARTLEGYTF.

V and J are TRBV28 and TRBJ1-1, with 7 bases lining up with TRBD1. Looked up from germline, CDR1 is MDHEN and CDR2 is SYDVKM. This CDR3 is built from 15 residues. With 5 bases clipped from V and 0 bases from J, the junction kept 6 bases outside the gene matches. The CDR3 DNA sequence: TGTGCCAGCAGTGCCCGGGACAGTATGAACACTGAAGCTTTCTTT. It codes for CASSARDSMNTEAFF.

V is TRBV18 and J is TRBJ1-5, with 8 bases that match TRBD1. This CDR3 has 16 residues. With V trimmed by 3 bases and J by 4 bases, 8 bases remained unmatched. Germline V lookup: CDR1 KGHSH, CDR2 LQKENI. CDR3 sequence reads: CASSPQPGQANQPQHF. The CDR3 nucleotides read TGTGCCAGCTCACCCCAACCGGGACAGGCGAATCAGCCCCAGCATTTT.

Only a few counts were recorded for this clone. The chain employs TRBV27 and TRBJ1-6; perhaps TRBD1 as D (5 bases). Germline CDR1 and CDR2: MNHEY and SMNVEV (reference sequence). The CDR3 consists of 14 residues. The germline V and J ends were trimmed by 1 base and 5 bases, with 6 bases remaining between them. CDR3 coding DNA: TGTGCCAGCAGTTTATACAGGAATAATTCACCCCTCCACTTT. This codes for CASSLYRNNSPLHF.

The rearrangement links TRBV5-1 to TRBJ2-7; no firm D call. The germline CDR1 and CDR2 sequences are SGHRS and YFSETQ. The CDR3 extends over 13 amino acids. Trimming pared 4 bases from V and 2 bases from J, leaving 10 bases between. CDR3 loop: CASSAGPTYEQYF. CDR3 coding DNA: TGCGCCAGCAGCGCAGGCCCTACCTACGAGCAGTACTTC.

This clone was detected only a few times. V gene TRBV10-3 combines with J gene TRBJ1-1; TRBD1 might be the D (5 bases). Between the trimmed V and J ends, which lost 0 bases and 8 bases, there was a span of 13 bases. Germline V gene data show CDR1 as ENHRY and CDR2 as SYGVKD. The CDR3 runs 14 residues. The CDR3 reads CAISESSGANEAFF. CDR3 in DNA: TGTGCCATCAGTGAGTCGTCTGGGGCAAACGAAGCTTTCTTT.

V usage is TRBV6-6 and J usage is TRBJ2-1, with TRBD1 matching over 10 bases. Germline V gene data show CDR1 as MNHNY and CDR2 as SVGAGI (reference sequence). V was pared by 6 bases and J by 1 base, with 6 bases of the junction left unmatched. The CDR3 consists of 16 residues. Here the CDR3 DNA reads TGTGCCAGCAGAACGGGGGACAGGGGATCCTACAATGAGCAGTTCTTC. This gives the protein CASRTGDRGSYNEQFF.

V and J are TRBV29-1 and TRBJ2-1; D perhaps matches TRBD2 (7 bases). From germline, CDR1 is SQVTM and CDR2 ANQGSEA. With 6 bases removed from V and 8 bases from J, the gap between germline ends came to 11 bases. The length of the CDR3 is 11 residues. Here the CDR3 DNA reads TGCAGCGTCGGAGGGGGGGATGAGCAGTTCTTC. This encodes CSVGGGDEQFF.

The rearrangement links TRBV7-9 to TRBJ2-2, with D unclear. The CDR3 sequence is 13 residues long. V was trimmed by 5 bases and J by 4 bases, leaving 8 bases between them. CDR1 and CDR2 (germline): SEHNR, FQNEAQ (reference sequence). The CDR3 nucleotides read TGTGCCAGCAGCCAGACACCCACCGGGGAGCTGTTTTTT. Protein sequence: CASSQTPTGELFF.

The chain employs TRBV5-1 and TRBJ2-5, with 10 nucleotides matching TRBD1. With V trimmed by 3 bases and J by 4 bases, 3 bases remained unmatched. The CDR3 contains 14 residues. The germline CDR1 and CDR2 sequences are SGHRS and YFSETQ. CDR3 loop: CASSSTGGAETQYF. The CDR3, as DNA: TGCGCCAGCAGCTCGACAGGGGGCGCAGAGACCCAGTACTTC.

This clone was observed a handful of times. The chain joins TRBV30 to TRBJ1-6; possible D gene TRBD1, 6 bases. CDR1 GTSNPN and CDR2 SVGIG come from the germline V gene (reference sequence). With 1 base removed from V and 10 bases from J, the gap between germline ends came to 14 bases. This CDR3 spans 14 amino acids. The CDR3 loop reads CAWSANSGDSPLHF. DNA for the CDR3: TGTGCCTGGAGTGCGAACTCAGGGGACTCACCCCTCCACTTT.

The V call is TRBV30, the J call TRBJ1-2; unclear D gene. Between the trimmed V and J ends, which lost 4 bases and 4 bases, there was a span of 13 bases. This CDR3 is built from 13 residues. Germline V gene data show CDR1 as GTSNPN and CDR2 as SVGIG (reference sequence). CDR3 DNA sequence: TGTGCCTGGAATCACCGGGGAGGCTATGGCTACACCTTC. Amino acid sequence: CAWNHRGGYGYTF.

This clone was seen only once. The chain employs TRBV5-1 and TRBJ2-2; 7 bases match TRBD1. The V and J ends lost 0 bases and 7 bases, in that order; junction bases with no gene match: 3. CDR3 size: 14 residues. The germline V gene has CDR1 SGHRS and CDR2 YFSETQ. This chain's CDR3 is CASSLAPGGGELFF. Here the CDR3 DNA reads TGCGCCAGCAGCTTGGCCCCAGGGGGCGGGGAGCTGTTTTTT.

This clone was seen only a few times. The V call is TRBV2, the J call TRBJ2-3, with D uncertain. The CDR3 extends over 12 amino acids. The V end lost 5 bases, the J end lost 5 bases, and 8 bases lay between the germline ends. Germline lookup yields CDR1 SNHLY and CDR2 FYNNEI. The CDR3 DNA follows: TGTGCCAGCAGTTATACTATAGATACGCAGTATTTT. Translated: CASSYTIDTQYF.

The CDR3 spells CASSQDWRSEAFF. The CDR3 DNA reads as TGCGCCAGCAGCCAAGATTGGCGGTCTGAAGCTTTCTTT. The V call is TRBV4-3, the J call TRBJ1-1; D is unclear. Germline V CDR1 and CDR2: LGHNA, YSLEER. Between the trimmed V and J ends, which lost 0 bases and 6 bases, there was a span of 8 bases. CDR3 length: 13 amino acids.

As DNA, the CDR3 is TGTGCCAGCAGCTTAGGCAGGGGGCTCGTGGAGACCCAGTACTTC. Amino acid sequence: CASSLGRGLVETQYF. This rearrangement joins TRBV11-1 to TRBJ2-5; 8 bases map to TRBD1. The CDR3 runs to 15 residues. CDR1 is SGHAT, CDR2 FQDESV, per germline (reference sequence). V trimming: 1 base; J trimming: 5 bases; junction bases outside the gene matches: 6.

The rearrangement uses TRBV7-2 and TRBJ2-2; D is ambiguous. Trimming cost V 2 bases and J 6 bases, with 16 bases left between them. This CDR3 is 16 amino acids long. CDR1 SGHTA and CDR2 FQGNSA come from the germline V gene. For the CDR3, the DNA is TGTGCCAGCAGCTTATTCTCTAGTTGGCTTTCCGGGGAGCTGTTTTTT. Translated, it gives CASSLFSSWLSGELFF. The full variable domain, rest sourced from reference TRBV7-2 and TRBJ2-2, is GAGVSQSPSNKVTEKGKDVELRCDPISGHTALYWYRQSLGQGLEFLIYFQGNSAPDKSGLPSDRFSAERTGGSVSTLTIQRTQQEDSAVYLCASSLFSSWLSGELFFGEGSRLTVL.

This chain links TRBV27 with TRBJ1-5; TRBD1 matches at 7 bases. The CDR3 covers 13 residues. V lost 8 bases, J lost 8 bases, and 9 bases stayed unmatched. Germline loops: CDR1 MNHEY, CDR2 SMNVEV (reference sequence). CDR3 in amino acids: CASDGTAQEPQHF. CDR3 nucleotides: TGTGCCAGCGACGGGACAGCCCAGGAGCCCCAGCATTTT.

There are a few counts of this clone. This sequence joins TRBV7-8 and TRBJ2-2, with 9 bases identical to TRBD1. Germline V gene sequence: CDR1 SGHVS, CDR2 FQNEAQ. There are 16 residues in the CDR3. V was clipped by 5 bases and J by 6 bases; unmatched bases: 10. The CDR3 sequence: CASSPGTGNLPGELFF. CDR3 DNA: TGTGCCAGCAGCCCCGGGACAGGGAATCTGCCCGGGGAGCTGTTTTTT.

There are a few counts of this clone. The same CDR3 is also encoded by other DNA sequences in this sample. CDR3 nucleotide sequence: TGCGCCAGCAGAACAGTGTTGAACACCGGGGAGCTGTTTTTT. It codes for CASRTVLNTGELFF. The chain has TRBV5-1 and TRBJ2-2; D not resolved. Deletions cut 5 bases from V and 1 base from J, with 9 bases between. Looked up from germline, CDR1 is SGHRS and CDR2 is YFSETQ. CDR3 length: 14 amino acids.

This clone was seen more than once but under ten times. The gene calls are TRBV15 and TRBJ1-2, with 7 bases identical to TRBD1. From germline, CDR1 is LNHNV and CDR2 YYDKDF (reference sequence). The CDR3 spans 13 residues. The V gene end was trimmed by 0 bases and the J gene end by 8 bases; junction bases not matched to a gene: 3. This CDR3 is CATSRDRGRGYTF. CDR3 bases: TGTGCCACCAGCAGAGATAGGGGGCGAGGCTACACCTTC.

This clone was found a few times. The rearrangement uses TRBV15 and TRBJ2-2; 7 bases are shared with TRBD1. CDR3 length: 15 residues. V shed 0 bases and J 5 bases; nucleotides not matched to a gene: 3. The germline gives CDR1 LNHNV, CDR2 YYDKDF (reference sequence). The chain's CDR3 is CATSRETGATGELFF. For the CDR3, the DNA is TGTGCCACCAGCAGAGAAACAGGGGCAACCGGGGAGCTGTTTTTT.

This clone has just a few counts. The chain joins TRBV6-6 to TRBJ1-1, with D unclear. Trimming removed 6 bases at V and 5 bases at J, with 13 bases between. The CDR3 sequence is 13 residues long. The germline gives CDR1 MNHNY, CDR2 SVGAGI (reference sequence). The CDR3 DNA is TGTGCCAGCAGCCGCGTCATGGTGACTGAAGCTTTCTTT. Translated, it gives CASSRVMVTEAFF.

J is TRBJ2-5 and V is TRBV9; D gene ambiguous. CDR1 is SGDLS, CDR2 YYNGEE, per germline. With 4 bases removed from V and 2 bases from J, the gap between germline ends came to 15 bases. CDR3 length equals 15 residues. The CDR3 sequence: CASSSGAGYQETQYF. CDR3 DNA: TGTGCCAGCAGCTCAGGCGCAGGTTATCAAGAGACCCAGTACTTC.

The V and J genes are TRBV5-1 and TRBJ2-7, with 10 bases identical to TRBD1. J was trimmed by 6 bases and V by 0 bases; bases with no gene match: 9. The CDR3 consists of 16 residues. Germline V gene lookup returns CDR1 SGHRS and CDR2 YFSETQ. The CDR3 region is CASSLGEGTGASEQYF. The CDR3 nucleotides are TGCGCCAGCAGCTTGGGCGAAGGGACAGGGGCTAGCGAGCAGTACTTC.